This TCR beta chain stems from a study of neurological immune-mediated disorders (dated by TCRdb to about 2019). Concerning the study at large: The study compared peripheral blood TCR-beta repertoires of HTLV-I-associated myelopathy (HAM/TSP) patients, multiple sclerosis patients and healthy controls using UMI-based sequencing. Alongside PBMC samples, the set of approximately 100 TCR-beta libraries contained longitudinal samples, technical triplicates, and paired CD4+ and CD8+ T-cell subsets that had been sorted. The cohort comprised roughly 70 subjects: 15 or so HAM/TSP patients, around 35 multiple sclerosis patients and approximately 20 healthy controls. Findings and caveats that apply to the study as a whole: TCR clonal expansion was highest in HAM/TSP patients and lowest in MS patients, with MS patients falling below even healthy controls. Expanded clones from different subjects shared no identical CDR3 amino acid sequences, which suggests that TCR-beta repertoires were private in all groups.

Including cysteine and phenylalanine, the CDR3 has 14 amino acids. Kept here is only the CDR3 DNA, which spans 42 bases and is read in frame from base 1. Via the germline V gene, CDR1 is SGHRS and CDR2 YFSETQ. V lost 3 bases and J lost 5 bases, and the count of bases not matched to a germline gene is 5. Blood bank volunteers in Maryland, USA served as the healthy controls. Libraries from unsorted PBMCs were made from 2 million PBMCs kept in RNAlater at -80 degrees C until RNA extraction. PBMCs were separated from peripheral blood using Ficoll-Hypaque density gradient centrifugation and then cryopreserved in liquid nitrogen. This clonotype was counted at least ten times. Its target antigen remains unknown. No much larger clone is present one base from it, and per-base qualities are unavailable. cDNA synthesis used template-switch 5'RACE with a primer carrying a 10-nucleotide random unique molecular identifier tagging each TCR transcript. Every sequencing run covered 15-18 subjects and yielded more than 170 million TCR-beta sequences. Total RNA was extracted with the RNeasy kit. The KAPA Real-time Library Amplification kit was used to amplify TCR-beta VDJ regions with primers for the TCR constant region and the 5'RACE anchor. Sample indexes and Illumina adaptors were added in a first PCR, and a second PCR then increased library yield. After Ampure bead purification, the roughly 650 bp TCR product was size-selected on a 2% E-gel SizeSelection system. Before pooling, library quality was assessed on a Bioanalyzer, concentration was determined with Qubit, and library quantification was performed with the Kapa Library Quantification kit. An Illumina HiSeq 2500 sequenced the libraries paired-end 2 x 150 bp. To increase sequence diversity, about 25-30% phiX was spiked into each library pool. Per the authors' processing: Quality-filtered reads were processed with the UMI-based MiGEC pipeline, and over 90% of raw TCR sequences were removed by the MiGEC pipeline during error correction. IMGT germline references were used for alignment of VDJ genes, and clonotypes were defined by a unique CDR3 amino acid sequence together with V-J genes. Clonal expansion, Shannon diversity and CDR3 relatedness (CalcPairwiseDistances, ClusterSamples) were evaluated with VDJtools, and phylogenetic trees were built with CLCbio workbench. Clones with at least 8 unique UMIs were defined as expanded, with this threshold being based on coefficient-of-variation modelling across technical triplicates. TCRdb reran the public reads through fastp at Q25 and MiXCR, keeping productive beta chains. Every distinct CDR3 protein forms one entry, paired with its most common genes and DNA. For this entry, the V and J calls and clone size follow TCRdb and not the study's own pipeline. Recorded for this sample are approximately 48,000 distinct CDR3 sequences; roughly 15% of them occurred a single time. The ten top clones hold about 4.7% of the sample.

Sequencing was done on a sample of PBMCs. The clonotype originates from a man aged 55 to 70 in good health. Recombination linked TRBV5-1 to TRBJ1-1; the junction holds 9 bases that match TRBD1. The bases read TGCGCCAGCAGCTCTACAGGGGGCTGGACTGAAGCTTTCTTT. It codes for CASSSTGGWTEAFF. When the CDR3 is completed using the reference TRBV5-1 and TRBJ1-1 genes on either side, the full variable domain is KAGVTQTPRYLIKTRGQQVTLSCSPISGHRSVSWYQQTPGQGLQFLFEYFSETQRNKGNFPGRFSGRQFSNSRSEMNVSTLELGDSALYLCASSSTGGWTEAFFGQGTRLTVV.